These 23 T cell receptor beta chains were all obtained from the same sample, sequenced in a study of T cell repertoires in cytomegalovirus infection. For these TCRs, the target antigens are not known. TCRdb fed the reads into MiXCR, producing one record per CDR3 protein. Of about 47,000 distinct CDR3 sequences in the sample, around 20% are singletons; the top ten hold over 75%. The source material was CD8+ T cells from cultured PBMCs, sampled from culture after CMV antigen stimulation. These TCRs come from a human donor in good health (CMV status not recorded). Some clones in this sample may be carry-over from other donors' samples.

Many counts were recorded for this clonotype. This chain joins TRBV2 and TRBJ1-5; D is perhaps TRBD1 (5 bases). CDR3 size: 12 residues. Looked up from germline, CDR1 is SNHLY and CDR2 is FYNNEI. The V and J ends lost 6 bases and 11 bases respectively, with 14 bases between them. In nucleotides, the CDR3 is TGTGCCAGCAGGGACACGTCCTTTTCCCAGCATTTT. It yields the protein CASRDTSFSQHF. Drawing the rest from reference TRBV2 and TRBJ1-5, the complete variable domain is EPEVTQTPSHQVTQMGQEVILRCVPISNHLYFYWYRQILGQKVEFLVSFYNNEISEKSEIFDDQFSVERPDGSNFTLKIRSTKLEDSAMYFCASRDTSFSQHFGDGTRLSIL.

The chain recombines TRBV5-4 with TRBJ2-1; TRBD2 matches 11 bases. With 4 bases clipped from V and 8 bases from J, the junction kept 5 bases outside the gene matches. From germline, CDR1 is SGHNT and CDR2 YYREEE (reference sequence). The CDR3 runs 14 residues. The CDR3 reads CASSISGGADEQFF. The CDR3 nucleotides are TGTGCCAGCAGCATTAGCGGGGGGGCCGATGAGCAGTTCTTC.

The gene calls are TRBV7-6 and TRBJ1-2; TRBD1 might be the D (6 bases). The CDR3 length is 14 residues. V lost 10 bases and J lost 7, with 22 bases in between. Germline CDR1 SGHVS, CDR2 FNYEAQ. CDR3 nucleotide sequence: TGTGCCACCAGGGATGGGGGGGGCGCAGGTGGCTACACCTTC. Its protein product is CATRDGGGAGGYTF.

This clonotype was picked up a small number of times. The gene calls are TRBV12-3 or TRBV12-4 and TRBJ1-4; maybe TRBD1 (5 bases). Trimming cost V 5 bases and J 7 bases, with 14 bases left between them. CDR3 length equals 14 residues. The CDR3 loop reads CASSPRGASEKLFF. DNA of the CDR3: TGTGCCAGCAGTCCACGTGGGGCAAGTGAAAAACTGTTTTTT.

The rearrangement uses TRBV28 and TRBJ1-2, with 7 bases fitting TRBD1. Germline V gives CDR1 MDHEN, CDR2 SYDVKM. V was clipped by 4 bases and J by 2 bases; unmatched bases: 10. This CDR3 is built from 16 residues. The chain's CDR3 is CASSSPRTGENYGYTF. The CDR3 DNA reads TGTGCCAGCAGTTCACCACGGACAGGCGAAAACTATGGCTACACCTTC.

This clonotype was detected once. The rearrangement joins TRBV6-5 to TRBJ2-1; 12 nucleotides agree with TRBD2. Germline V lookup: CDR1 MNHEY, CDR2 SVGAGI. The CDR3 has 17 amino acids. V trimming: 0 bases; J trimming: 2 bases; junction bases outside the gene matches: 2. CDR3 protein: CASSYSRLAGAYNEQFF. Written as DNA, the CDR3 is TGTGCCAGCAGTTACTCCCGACTAGCGGGGGCCTACAATGAGCAGTTCTTC.

This clonotype was counted a few times. The V and J genes are TRBV7-8 and TRBJ1-1; D gene uncertain. The CDR3 has 12 amino acids. Trimming removed 2 bases at V and 1 base at J, with 2 bases between. The germline V gene has CDR1 SGHVS and CDR2 FQNEAQ. CDR3 sequence reads: CASSLTNTEAFF. The CDR3, as DNA: TGTGCCAGCAGCTTAACGAACACTGAAGCTTTCTTT.

This clonotype has only a few counts. The V gene is TRBV7-9, the J gene TRBJ2-7, with 8 bases lining up with TRBD1. This CDR3 spans 15 amino acids. Germline V gene data show CDR1 as SEHNR and CDR2 as FQNEAQ (reference sequence). V lost 3 bases to trimming and J lost 2 bases; unmatched junction nucleotides: 6. The CDR3 loop is CASSFEKGQAYEQYF. As DNA, the CDR3 is TGTGCCAGCAGCTTCGAAAAGGGACAGGCCTACGAGCAGTACTTC. The full variable domain, its missing parts supplied by reference TRBV7-9 and TRBJ2-7, is DTGVSQNPRHKITKRGQNVTFRCDPISEHNRLYWYRQTLGQGPEFLTYFQNEAQLEKSRLLSDRFSAERPKGSFSTLEIQRTEQGDSAMYLCASSFEKGQAYEQYFGPGTRLTVT.

This chain uses TRBV5-4 with TRBJ1-2; 9 bases agree with TRBD1. The J segment lost 0 bases and the V segment lost 9 bases, leaving 6 bases of the junction unmatched. Germline CDR1 reads SGHNT; CDR2 reads YYREEE (reference sequence). The CDR3 consists of 14 residues. Here the CDR3 DNA reads TGTGCCACCAGACGGACAGGGGCTAACTATGGCTACACCTTC. This gives the protein CATRRTGANYGYTF.

This chain links TRBV6-5 with TRBJ1-6; D not resolved. Deletions cut 0 bases from V and 5 bases from J, with 11 bases between. Germline V lookup: CDR1 MNHEY, CDR2 SVGAGI. CDR3 length: 16 residues. CDR3 sequence (DNA): TGTGCCAGCAGTTACTCGCAAGGTTTTAATAATTCACCCCTCCACTTT. The encoded protein is CASSYSQGFNNSPLHF.

CDR3 nucleotide sequence: TGTGCCAGCAGCTTGTCATCGGTGGCAGGGCATCAGCCCCAGCATTTT. Protein product: CASSLSSVAGHQPQHF. V and J are TRBV5-5 and TRBJ1-5; weak D call: TRBD1 (5 bases). The germline V gene encodes CDR1 SGHKS and CDR2 YYEKEE (reference sequence). V shed 1 base and J shed 5 bases, with 16 bases lying between them. This CDR3 is 16 amino acids long. The variable domain in full, completed from reference TRBV5-5 and TRBJ1-5, reads DAGVTQSPTHLIKTRGQQVTLRCSPISGHKSVSWYQQVLGQGPQFIFQYYEKEERGRGNFPDRFSARQFPNYSSELNVNALLLGDSALYLCASSLSSVAGHQPQHFGDGTRLSIL.

The CDR3 DNA sequence: TGTGCCAGCAGTTACTCCGGGGACAGGACGGAAAAACTGTTTTTT. Its translation is CASSYSGDRTEKLFF. The chain recombines TRBV6-5 with TRBJ1-4; 8 bases are shared with TRBD1. The CDR3 is 15 amino acids. Germline V gives CDR1 MNHEY, CDR2 SVGAGI. V shed 0 bases, J shed 8 bases, and the junction held 5 bases outside the gene matches.

The V and J genes are TRBV4-3 and TRBJ1-1, with D possibly TRBD1 on 5 matching bases. Trimming left V 0 bases short and J 4 bases short, with 15 bases between. The germline gives CDR1 LGHNA, CDR2 YSLEER. There are 16 residues in the CDR3. As DNA, the CDR3 is TGCGCCAGCAGCCAAGAGGCAGATTTTGGGGGCACTGAAGCTTTCTTT. This translates into CASSQEADFGGTEAFF.

The sample holds a few counts of this clonotype. This chain links TRBV7-2 with TRBJ1-4; D gene uncertain. Looked up from germline, CDR1 is SGHTA and CDR2 is FQGNSA. The CDR3 is 15 residues long. The V end lost 1 base, the J end lost 1 base, and 7 bases lay between the germline ends. The CDR3 reads CASSLGLETNEKLFF. The CDR3 DNA reads TGTGCCAGCAGCTTAGGTCTGGAAACTAATGAAAAACTGTTTTTT.

The rearrangement joins TRBV6-6 to TRBJ2-7; D is uncertain. This CDR3 spans 12 amino acids. CDR1 and CDR2 from the germline V gene are MNHNY and SVGAGI (reference sequence). Trimming took off 2 bases at V and 3 bases at J, with 5 bases between the two ends. The CDR3 is CASSYPRYEQYF. As DNA, the CDR3 is TGTGCCAGCAGTTACCCGCGCTACGAGCAGTACTTC.

The chain employs TRBV7-8 and TRBJ2-2; D ambiguous. Trimming stripped 5 bases from V and 0 bases from J, with 16 bases between. The CDR3 is made up of 17 amino acids. Per germline, CDR1 SGHVS and CDR2 FQNEAQ. DNA of the CDR3: TGTGCCAGCAGCCGGCCCCGACTGAGAACGAACACCGGGGAGCTGTTTTTT. Translating it yields CASSRPRLRTNTGELFF.

The chain combines TRBV6-6 with TRBJ2-7; D ambiguous. The CDR3 sequence is 13 residues long. CDR1 and CDR2 (germline): MNHNY, SVGAGI (reference sequence). V shed 0 bases and J shed 1 base, with 4 bases lying between them. This CDR3 is CASSYSISYEQYF. For the CDR3, the DNA is TGTGCCAGCAGTTACTCGATTTCCTACGAGCAGTACTTC.

This clonotype has just a few counts. This chain links TRBV28 with TRBJ2-3; 10 bases are a match to TRBD2. Losses at the gene ends were 4 bases for V and 0 bases for J; bases not matched to a gene: 7. This CDR3 region has 17 residues. Germline V gene lookup returns CDR1 MDHEN and CDR2 SYDVKM. For the CDR3, the DNA is TGTGCCAGCAGTTCTCTAGCGGGGGCAACTAGCACAGATACGCAGTATTTT. Its translation: CASSSLAGATSTDTQYF. Drawing the rest from reference TRBV28 and TRBJ2-3, the complete variable domain is DVKVTQSSRYLVKRTGEKVFLECVQDMDHENMFWYRQDPGLGLRLIYFSYDVKMKEKGDIPEGYSVSREKKERFSLILESASTNQTSMYLCASSSLAGATSTDTQYFGPGTRLTVL.

The chain carries TRBV19 and TRBJ2-2; 7 bases are a match to TRBD1. This CDR3 has 17 amino acids. The V and J ends lost 1 base and 5 bases, in that order; junction bases with no gene match: 10. Per the germline V gene, CDR1 is LNHDA and CDR2 is SQIVND (reference sequence). The CDR3 here is CASSIVKLTGETGELFF. CDR3 sequence (DNA): TGTGCCAGTAGTATAGTCAAATTAACAGGGGAAACCGGGGAGCTGTTTTTT.

V usage is TRBV7-6 and J usage is TRBJ2-2; 10 nucleotides line up with TRBD1. J lost 2 bases, V lost 3 bases, and 3 bases had no gene match. CDR1 and CDR2 (germline): SGHVS, FNYEAQ. The CDR3 loop spans 16 amino acids. The CDR3 sequence is CASSFSTGGNTGELFF. In DNA, the CDR3 is TGTGCCAGCAGCTTCTCGACAGGGGGCAACACCGGGGAGCTGTTTTTT.

The V gene is TRBV5-6, the J gene TRBJ2-5; D unresolved. Trimming shortened V by 3 bases and J by 5 bases, and 8 bases separated the two germline ends. Germline loops: CDR1 SGHDT, CDR2 YYEEEE. CDR3 length: 12 amino acids. The CDR3 sequence is CASSYGRETQYF. CDR3 sequence (DNA): TGTGCCAGCAGCTACGGACGGGAGACCCAGTACTTC.

This chain joins TRBV12-3 or TRBV12-4 and TRBJ1-1; 7 bases are shared with TRBD1. The CDR3 is 13 residues long. With 10 bases clipped from V and 1 base from J, the junction kept 6 bases outside the gene matches. The CDR3 sequence: CATNRGPNTEAFF. The CDR3 region has the DNA TGTGCCACGAACAGGGGTCCGAACACTGAAGCTTTCTTT.

This chain uses TRBV15 with TRBJ1-2, with 9 bases that match TRBD1. The CDR3 loop spans 14 amino acids. V lost 6 bases and J lost 4; bases outside the gene matches: 6. CDR1 and CDR2 from the germline V gene are LNHNV and YYDKDF (reference sequence). As DNA, the CDR3 is TGTGCCACCAGACAGGGGGCAGATCCCTATGGCTACACCTTC. The encoded protein is CATRQGADPYGYTF.